Below are 10 T cell receptor beta chains sequenced from a single sample in a study of blood T cell repertoires in COVID-19. The data were produced by immunoSEQ multiplex PCR, yet TCRdb's version contains in-frame clones alone and is incomplete. The sample has approximately 380,000 clones; 85% are singletons. What was sequenced was peripheral blood. Receptors originate from a woman aged 18 to 35 with acute or convalescent COVID-19.

The chain joins TRBV10-2 to TRBJ2-7; 7 nucleotides match TRBD2. The CDR3 length is 15 residues. The junction had 7 bases not matched to a gene; V was cut back by 4 bases and J by 1 base. CDR1 and CDR2 from the germline V gene are WSHSY and SAAADI. CDR3 protein: CASSGRGTRSYEQYF. The CDR3 DNA sequence: TGCGCCAGCAGTGGGCGGGGGACGAGATCCTACGAGCAGTACTTC.

The chain carries TRBV6-2 or TRBV6-3 and TRBJ2-7; 10 bases map to TRBD1. V was clipped by 4 bases and J by 5 bases; unmatched bases: 5. Germline V gene data show CDR1 as MNHEY and CDR2 as SVGEGT. The CDR3 contains 14 residues. The chain's CDR3 is CASSSTGGLNEQYF. For the CDR3, the DNA is TGTGCCAGCAGTTCGACAGGGGGCTTGAACGAGCAGTACTTC.

The chain carries TRBV5-4 and TRBJ2-6, with D hard to call. Trimming shortened V by 0 bases and J by 0 bases, and 4 bases separated the two germline ends. The CDR3 loop spans 15 amino acids. The germline V gene has CDR1 SGHNT and CDR2 YYREEE (reference sequence). CDR3 in DNA: TGTGCCAGCAGCTTGGACAGCTCTGGGGCCAACGTCCTGACTTTC. The encoded protein is CASSLDSSGANVLTF.

The rearrangement joins TRBV4-1 to TRBJ1-2; tentatively, D is TRBD1 (6 bases). The germline V and J ends were trimmed by 4 bases and 4 bases, with 10 bases remaining between them. Germline CDR1 MGHRA, CDR2 YSYEKL. The length of the CDR3 is 13 residues. Written as DNA, the CDR3 is TGCGCCAGCAGCCCATGGGACACCTATGGCTACACCTTC. It specifies CASSPWDTYGYTF.

This chain connects TRBV19 to TRBJ1-5, with 7 bases fitting TRBD1. The length of the CDR3 is 16 residues. V gave up 5 bases and J gave up 0 bases; unmatched junction bases: 7. CDR1 is LNHDA, CDR2 SQIVND, per germline (reference sequence). CDR3 residues: CASSSPRDSSNQPQHF. Written as DNA, the CDR3 is TGTGCCAGTAGTTCTCCCCGGGACAGTAGCAATCAGCCCCAGCATTTT.

The rearrangement joins TRBV9 to TRBJ2-1; D perhaps matches TRBD1 (5 bases). The CDR3 covers 14 residues. Germline V gene sequence: CDR1 SGDLS, CDR2 YYNGEE. V was cut by 5 bases and J by 4 bases, with 13 bases left in between. CDR3 nucleotides: TGTGCCAGCAGTACTGGGCAGGGATACAATGAGCAGTTCTTC. Amino acids: CASSTGQGYNEQFF.

The chain recombines TRBV5-4 with TRBJ2-3; 7 bases are a match to TRBD1. The CDR3 consists of 13 residues. The germline gives CDR1 SGHNT, CDR2 YYREEE (reference sequence). J was trimmed by 3 bases and V by 4 bases; bases with no gene match: 2. The DNA for the CDR3 is TGTGCCAGCAGCCGACAGGGAACAGATACGCAGTATTTT. Encoded protein: CASSRQGTDTQYF.

The rearrangement uses TRBV7-8 and TRBJ2-2, with 9 bases aligning to TRBD1. Germline loops: CDR1 SGHVS, CDR2 FQNEAQ. The CDR3 covers 18 residues. Trimming at V came to 0 bases and at J to 6 bases, leaving 11 bases not matched to a gene. CDR3 in DNA: TGTGCCAGCAGCTTAGCGCGGCGTAACAGGGGGCTCGCCGGGGAGCTGTTTTTT. This translates into CASSLARRNRGLAGELFF.

This clone has a single count. This chain connects TRBV5-6 to TRBJ1-3; 7 nucleotides align to TRBD1. Unmatched junction bases numbered 11, after V lost 4 bases and J lost 1 base. Germline assignment: CDR1 SGHDT and CDR2 YYEEEE. The CDR3 contains 17 residues. CDR3 amino acids: CASSAAGQTYSGNTIYF. CDR3 bases: TGTGCCAGCAGCGCCGCGGGACAGACTTATTCTGGAAACACCATATATTTT.

The chain uses TRBV15 and TRBJ2-2; D is undetermined. The CDR3 has 16 amino acids. CDR1 LNHNV and CDR2 YYDKDF come from the germline V gene (reference sequence). V dropped 0 bases and J dropped 0 bases, with 8 bases sitting between them. The CDR3 DNA sequence: TGTGCCACCAGCAGAGATTTCTCTTCGAACACCGGGGAGCTGTTTTTT. Amino acid sequence: CATSRDFSSNTGELFF.